This T cell receptor (beta chain) was profiled in a study of OX40 agonist ivuxolimab in advanced cancers. Assay used: immunoSEQ multiplex PCR; TCRdb lists only in-frame clones, some missing. The data hold around 80,000 clones, with 85% observed a single time. The receptor comes from an adult with an advanced solid tumor such as melanoma, head and neck, liver or kidney cancer. Specimen: CD4+ or CD8+ T cells sorted from blood, collected in a trial of the OX40 agonist ivuxolimab.

The CDR3 reads CASSQQGMGYEQYF. The CDR3 nucleotides read TGTGCCAGCAGCCAACAGGGTATGGGATACGAGCAGTACTTC. V is TRBV6-5 and J is TRBJ2-7; a weak D match, TRBD1 (6 bases). This CDR3 contains 14 residues. Trimming pared 6 bases from V and 4 bases from J, leaving 16 bases between. The V gene's germline CDR1 is MNHEY and CDR2 SVGAGI.